One and the same sample provided the 22 T cell receptor beta chains below, sequenced in a study of T cell responses to AZD1222 COVID-19 vaccine. Sequencing was performed with immunoSEQ multiplex PCR; in TCRdb, only in-frame clones are kept and a portion is missing. The sample contains 130,000 to 150,000 clones, around 90% of which appear only once. The sequenced sample was peripheral blood, obtained 28 days after the second AZD1222 dose. The source of these receptors is an adult who received the AZD1222 COVID-19 vaccine.

V gene TRBV12-3 or TRBV12-4 combines with J gene TRBJ2-5; no clear D gene. The germline V and J ends were trimmed by 6 bases and 4 bases, with 6 bases remaining between them. The CDR3 is 11 residues long. CDR3 loop: CASSLGETQYF. The DNA for the CDR3 is TGTGCCAGCAGCCTGGGAGAGACCCAGTACTTC.

The V and J genes are TRBV27 and TRBJ2-3, with TRBD2 matching over 11 bases. Unmatched junction bases numbered 9, after V lost 5 bases and J lost 2 bases. Per the germline V gene, CDR1 is MNHEY and CDR2 is SMNVEV (reference sequence). This CDR3 comprises 17 residues. CDR3 amino acids: CASSMRPGLAVTDTQYF. The CDR3 DNA reads as TGTGCCAGCAGTATGAGACCGGGACTAGCGGTCACAGATACGCAGTATTTT.

The chain combines TRBV6-5 with TRBJ1-2; D gene ambiguous. The CDR3 spans 15 residues. Trimming stripped 7 bases from V and 2 bases from J, with 17 bases between. Germline V CDR1 and CDR2: MNHEY, SVGAGI. CDR3 sequence (DNA): TGTGCCAGCACCACAGAGTTGGTGCTCAACTATGGCTACACCTTC. Translated: CASTTELVLNYGYTF.

The chain recombines TRBV25-1 with TRBJ1-1, with D possibly matching TRBD1 (6 bases). Looked up from germline, CDR1 is MGHDK and CDR2 is SYGVNS. V was pared by 1 base and J by 5 bases, with 17 bases between. This CDR3 comprises 16 residues. CDR3 DNA: TGTGCCAGCAGTGAATCGGGGAGGAGGGGGGAAACTGAAGCTTTCTTT. Encoded protein: CASSESGRRGETEAFF.

Only one count was recorded for this clone. The CDR3, as DNA: TGTGCCAGCAGCCGTGGGACGTCTGGGGGCTACACCTTC. Amino acids: CASSRGTSGGYTF. The V gene is TRBV6-2 or TRBV6-3, the J gene TRBJ1-2; a weak D match, TRBD1 (5 bases). The CDR3 has 13 amino acids. Germline V lookup: CDR1 MNHEY, CDR2 SVGEGT. Between the trimmed V and J ends, which lost 6 bases and 8 bases, there was a span of 16 bases.

This chain uses TRBV14 with TRBJ1-4; no clear D. With 1 base removed from V and 8 bases from J, the gap between germline ends came to 8 bases. The germline V gene encodes CDR1 SGHDN and CDR2 FVKESK. The CDR3 covers 13 residues. CDR3 protein: CASSQVGREKLFF. The CDR3 coding sequence is TGTGCCAGCAGCCAAGTCGGACGAGAAAAACTGTTTTTT.

The chain carries TRBV7-8 and TRBJ1-1; D gene ambiguous. Trimming stripped 3 bases from V and 7 bases from J, with 18 bases between. Germline-derived CDR1 and CDR2 are SGHVS and FQNEAQ. The CDR3 spans 15 residues. CDR3 sequence: CASSFSNRGPIEAFF. The CDR3 DNA reads as TGTGCCAGCAGCTTTTCTAACCGCGGACCCATTGAAGCTTTCTTT.

This chain links TRBV27 with TRBJ1-1; D unclear. The CDR3 totals 18 residues. Germline CDR1 is MNHEY and CDR2 is SMNVEV (reference sequence). With 4 bases removed from V and 0 bases from J, the gap between germline ends came to 21 bases. The CDR3 spells CASSSRLKNKIMNTEAFF. CDR3 coding DNA: TGTGCCAGCAGTTCCCGACTCAAAAACAAGATAATGAACACTGAAGCTTTCTTT.

V is TRBV19 and J is TRBJ1-5; D is perhaps TRBD1 (5 bases). The CDR3 extends over 15 amino acids. CDR1 is LNHDA and CDR2 is SQIVND in the germline V gene (reference sequence). The ends were cut back, 7 bases at V and 2 bases at J, with 15 bases in the middle. The CDR3 loop is CASNLGREGNQPQHF. CDR3 DNA sequence: TGTGCCAGTAACTTGGGACGGGAGGGCAATCAGCCCCAGCATTTT.

The chain links TRBV13 to TRBJ1-5, with a weak D call TRBD1 (6 bases). This CDR3 comprises 14 residues. Germline V CDR1 and CDR2: PRHDT, FYEKMQ (reference sequence). V lost 5 bases and J lost 6, with 14 bases in between. This CDR3 reads CASSQTAGAQPQHF. In nucleotides, the CDR3 is TGTGCCAGCAGCCAGACTGCAGGGGCTCAGCCCCAGCATTTT. Based on the CDR3 plus reference TRBV13 and TRBJ1-5, the full variable domain is AAGVIQSPRHLIKEKRETATLKCYPIPRHDTVYWYQQGPGQDPQFLISFYEKMQSDKGSIPDRFSAQQFSDYHSELNMSSLELGDSALYFCASSQTAGAQPQHFGDGTRLSIL.

This clone was seen a single time. CDR3 coding DNA: TGTGCCAGCAGTTACTGGGGGACTAGCAATCAGCCCCAGCATTTT. Amino acids: CASSYWGTSNQPQHF. This chain links TRBV6-6 with TRBJ1-5; a weak D match, TRBD1 (5 bases). Deletions cut 1 base from V and 0 bases from J, with 7 bases between. The germline V gene encodes CDR1 MNHNY and CDR2 SVGAGI (reference sequence). The CDR3 runs to 15 residues.

The gene calls are TRBV6-2 or TRBV6-3 and TRBJ1-2; D perhaps matches TRBD1 (5 bases). V was trimmed by 6 bases and J by 2 bases, leaving 16 bases between them. The CDR3 contains 15 residues. Germline V gene data show CDR1 as MNHEY and CDR2 as SVGEGT. The CDR3 sequence: CASSPYTGHNYGYTF. In DNA, the CDR3 is TGTGCCAGCAGCCCCTACACAGGCCACAACTATGGCTACACCTTC.

The CDR3, as DNA: TGCGCCAGCAGCCAAGTCGGGGAGCTGTTTTTT. Amino acid sequence: CASSQVGELFF. The chain is built from TRBV4-1 and TRBJ2-2; D is unresolved. There are 11 residues in the CDR3. V was pared by 1 base and J by 7 bases, with 1 base between. The germline V gene encodes CDR1 MGHRA and CDR2 YSYEKL.

This clone was detected only a few times. The chain uses TRBV29-1 and TRBJ1-5, with unresolved D. Germline-derived CDR1 and CDR2 are SQVTM and ANQGSEA. This CDR3 contains 13 residues. Trimming pared 4 bases from V and 6 bases from J, leaving 13 bases between. The CDR3 sequence: CSVGHGVGQPQHF. CDR3 sequence (DNA): TGCAGCGTTGGACACGGAGTCGGTCAGCCCCAGCATTTT.

This clone was detected a few times. This sequence joins TRBV21-1 and TRBJ2-2; the D call of TRBD1 is as the table states it, not checked on the DNA. TRBV21-1 corresponds to a pseudogene. The CDR3 consists of 17 residues. Written as DNA, the CDR3 is TGTGCCAGCAGCGACTTGGGACACAACCCGTCCCCCGGGGAGCTGTTTTTT. Residues: CASSDLGHNPSPGELFF.

The chain joins TRBV12-3 or TRBV12-4 to TRBJ1-4, with D uncertain. This CDR3 is 13 amino acids long. Trimming stripped 3 bases from V and 5 bases from J, with 7 bases between. In nucleotides, the CDR3 is TGTGCCAGCAGTTTTTCCTCAAATGAAAAACTGTTTTTT. Translated: CASSFSSNEKLFF.

V and J are TRBV13 and TRBJ1-2; D might be TRBD1 (6 bases). The CDR3 contains 12 residues. Germline loops: CDR1 PRHDT, CDR2 FYEKMQ (reference sequence). Deletions cut 5 bases from V and 3 bases from J, with 7 bases between. CDR3 sequence: CASSAGDYGYTF. Written as DNA, the CDR3 is TGTGCCAGCAGCGCAGGGGACTATGGCTACACCTTC.

This sequence joins TRBV11-3 and TRBJ2-7, with 7 bases fitting TRBD1. The ends lost 2 bases at V and 4 bases at J; junction bases unmatched: 11. Germline V gives CDR1 SGHNT, CDR2 YENEEA. This CDR3 has 16 amino acids. CDR3 sequence reads: CASSLPPGTETYEQYF. The CDR3 nucleotides read TGTGCCAGCAGCTTACCCCCCGGGACAGAGACGTACGAGCAGTACTTC.

The chain recombines TRBV12-3 or TRBV12-4 with TRBJ1-2, with D possibly TRBD1 on 5 matching bases. This CDR3 comprises 13 residues. Trimming shortened V by 7 bases and J by 8 bases, and 17 bases separated the two germline ends. Written as DNA, the CDR3 is TGTGCCAGCACCCCGGGGGGGGTTTACGGCTACACCTTC. Translated, it gives CASTPGGVYGYTF.

The chain employs TRBV3-1 (or the pseudogene TRBV3-2) and TRBJ2-3; no firm D call. Per the germline V gene, CDR1 is LGHDT and CDR2 is YNNKEL (reference sequence). V lost 4 bases, J lost 2 bases, and 13 bases lay in between. CDR3 length: 15 residues. In DNA, the CDR3 is TGTGCCAGCAGCCTATCGTGGGTATCCACAGATACGCAGTATTTT. The encoded protein is CASSLSWVSTDTQYF.

The chain couples TRBV12-5 to TRBJ2-7; D is undetermined. With 6 bases removed from V and 0 bases from J, the gap between germline ends came to 12 bases. Germline V CDR1 and CDR2: LGHNT, FRNRAP. This CDR3 is built from 14 residues. CDR3 sequence reads: CASGRPNDSYEQYF. CDR3 nucleotides: TGTGCTAGTGGCCGCCCCAATGACTCCTACGAGCAGTACTTC.

This rearrangement joins TRBV18 to TRBJ2-1, with a weak D call TRBD2 (6 bases). This CDR3 comprises 13 residues. Germline V CDR1 and CDR2: KGHSH, LQKENI. V lost 2 bases and J lost 11, with 13 bases in between. DNA of the CDR3: TGTGCCAGCTCACCAACCGGAGGGGAGAAGCAGTTCTTC. Protein: CASSPTGGEKQFF. Combining the CDR3 with reference TRBV18 and TRBJ2-1 gives the whole variable domain NAGVMQNPRHLVRRRGQEARLRCSPMKGHSHVYWYRQLPEEGLKFMVYLQKENIIDESGMPKERFSAEFPKEGPSILRIQQVVRGDSAAYFCASSPTGGEKQFFGPGTRLTVL.